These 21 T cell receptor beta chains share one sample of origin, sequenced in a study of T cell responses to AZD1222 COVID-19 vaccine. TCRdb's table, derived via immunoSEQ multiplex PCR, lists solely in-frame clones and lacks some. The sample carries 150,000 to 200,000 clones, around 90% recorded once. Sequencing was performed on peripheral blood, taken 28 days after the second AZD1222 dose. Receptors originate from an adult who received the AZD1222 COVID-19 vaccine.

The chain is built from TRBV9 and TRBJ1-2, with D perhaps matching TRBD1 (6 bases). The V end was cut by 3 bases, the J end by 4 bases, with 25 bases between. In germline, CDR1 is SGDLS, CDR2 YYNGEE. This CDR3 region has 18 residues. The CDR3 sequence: CASSATSYQGPGGYGYTF. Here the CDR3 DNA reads TGTGCCAGCAGCGCCACCTCCTACCAGGGGCCCGGGGGCTATGGCTACACCTTC.

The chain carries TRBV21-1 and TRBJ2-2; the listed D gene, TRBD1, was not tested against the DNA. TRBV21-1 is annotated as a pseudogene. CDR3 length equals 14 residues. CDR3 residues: CASSTTGNTGELFF. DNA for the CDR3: TGTGCCAGCAGCACCACAGGGAACACCGGGGAGCTGTTTTTT.

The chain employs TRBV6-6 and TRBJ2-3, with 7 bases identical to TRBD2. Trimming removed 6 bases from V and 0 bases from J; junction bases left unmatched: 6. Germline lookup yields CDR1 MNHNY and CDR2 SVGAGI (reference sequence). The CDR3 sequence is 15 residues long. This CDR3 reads CASRVRGLSTDTQYF. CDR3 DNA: TGTGCCAGCAGAGTGCGGGGGTTGAGCACAGATACGCAGTATTTT.

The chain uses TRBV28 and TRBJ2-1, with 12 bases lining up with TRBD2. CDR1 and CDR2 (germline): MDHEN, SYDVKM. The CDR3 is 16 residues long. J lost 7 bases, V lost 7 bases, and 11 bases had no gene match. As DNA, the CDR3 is TGTGCCAGCATCCTAACCCTAGCGGGAGGGAGGAATGAGCAGTTCTTC. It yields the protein CASILTLAGGRNEQFF.

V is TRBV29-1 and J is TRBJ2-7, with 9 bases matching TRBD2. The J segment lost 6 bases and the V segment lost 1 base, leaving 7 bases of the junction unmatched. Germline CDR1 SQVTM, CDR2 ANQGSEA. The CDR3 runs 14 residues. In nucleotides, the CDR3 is TGCAGCGTTGAAGTGGTAGCGGGAGTTAGCGAGCAGTACTTC. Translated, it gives CSVEVVAGVSEQYF.

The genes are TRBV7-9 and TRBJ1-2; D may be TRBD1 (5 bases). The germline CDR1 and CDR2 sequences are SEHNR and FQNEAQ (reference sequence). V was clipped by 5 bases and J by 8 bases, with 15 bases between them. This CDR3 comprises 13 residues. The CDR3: CASSLDSGTGYTF. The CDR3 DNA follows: TGTGCCAGCAGCCTCGATTCAGGGACCGGCTACACCTTC.

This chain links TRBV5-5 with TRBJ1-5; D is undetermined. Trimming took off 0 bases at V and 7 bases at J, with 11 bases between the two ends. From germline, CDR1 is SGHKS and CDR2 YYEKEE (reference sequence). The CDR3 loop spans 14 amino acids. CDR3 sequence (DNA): TGTGCCAGCAGCTTGGGTCAGGAAGGGCAGCCCCAGCATTTT. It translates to CASSLGQEGQPQHF.

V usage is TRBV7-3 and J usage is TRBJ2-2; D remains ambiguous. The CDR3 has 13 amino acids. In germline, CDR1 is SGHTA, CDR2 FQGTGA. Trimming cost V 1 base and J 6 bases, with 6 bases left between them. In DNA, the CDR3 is TGTGCCAGCAGCTTAAATTCGGCCGGGGAGCTGTTTTTT. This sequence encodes CASSLNSAGELFF.

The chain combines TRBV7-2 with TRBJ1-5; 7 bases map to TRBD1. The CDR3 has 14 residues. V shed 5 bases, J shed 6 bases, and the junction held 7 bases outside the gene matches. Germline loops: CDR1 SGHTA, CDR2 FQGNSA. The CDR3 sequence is CASSERQGAQPQHF. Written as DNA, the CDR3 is TGTGCCAGCAGCGAGAGACAGGGCGCTCAGCCCCAGCATTTT.

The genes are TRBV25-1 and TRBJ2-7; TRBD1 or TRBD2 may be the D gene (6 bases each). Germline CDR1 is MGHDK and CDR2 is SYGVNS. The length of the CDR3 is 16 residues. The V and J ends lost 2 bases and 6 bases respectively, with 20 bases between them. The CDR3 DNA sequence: TGTGCCAGCAGTGAACACCTCCTGCGGGACAATCGCGAGCAGTACTTC. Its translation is CASSEHLLRDNREQYF.

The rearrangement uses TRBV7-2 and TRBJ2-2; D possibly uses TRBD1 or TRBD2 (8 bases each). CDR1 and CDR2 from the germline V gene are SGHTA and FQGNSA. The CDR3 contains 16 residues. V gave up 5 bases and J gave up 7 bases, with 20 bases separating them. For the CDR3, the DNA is TGTGCCAGCAGCCGCCGGGGGGGACAGGAAGGCGGGGAGCTGTTTTTT. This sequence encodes CASSRRGGQEGGELFF.

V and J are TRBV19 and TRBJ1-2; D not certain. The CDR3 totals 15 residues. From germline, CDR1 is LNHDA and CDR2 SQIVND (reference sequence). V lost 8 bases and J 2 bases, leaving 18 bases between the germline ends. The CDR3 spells CASHNKRTGNYGYTF. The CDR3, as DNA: TGTGCCAGTCACAACAAAAGGACGGGGAACTATGGCTACACCTTC.

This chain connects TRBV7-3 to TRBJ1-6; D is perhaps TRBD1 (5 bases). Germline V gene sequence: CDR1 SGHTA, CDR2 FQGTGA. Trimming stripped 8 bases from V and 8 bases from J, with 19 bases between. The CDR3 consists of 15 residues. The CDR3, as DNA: TGTGCCAGCTCCAGTGGGGGTCCCCGGGATTCACCCCTCCACTTT. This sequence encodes CASSSGGPRDSPLHF.

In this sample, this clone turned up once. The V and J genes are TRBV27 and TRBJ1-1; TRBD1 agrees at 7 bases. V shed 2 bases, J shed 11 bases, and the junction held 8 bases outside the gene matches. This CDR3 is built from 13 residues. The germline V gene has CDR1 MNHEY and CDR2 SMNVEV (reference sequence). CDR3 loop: CASSLTNTGDAFF. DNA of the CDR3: TGTGCCAGCAGTTTAACCAATACAGGGGACGCTTTCTTT.

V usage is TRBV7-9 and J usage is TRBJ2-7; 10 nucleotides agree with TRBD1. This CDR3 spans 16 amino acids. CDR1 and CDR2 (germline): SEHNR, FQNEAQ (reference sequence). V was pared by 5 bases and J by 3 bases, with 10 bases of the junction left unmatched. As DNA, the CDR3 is TGTGCCAGCAGCCCAAAAACCGGGACAGGGGACTACGAGCAGTACTTC. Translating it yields CASSPKTGTGDYEQYF.

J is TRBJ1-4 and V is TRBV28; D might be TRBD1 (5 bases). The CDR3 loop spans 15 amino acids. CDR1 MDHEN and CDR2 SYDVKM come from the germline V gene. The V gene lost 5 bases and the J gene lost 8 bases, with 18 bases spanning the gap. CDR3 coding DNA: TGTGCCAGCAGTATCAGGACACCCACCGGAGAAAAACTGTTTTTT. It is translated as CASSIRTPTGEKLFF.

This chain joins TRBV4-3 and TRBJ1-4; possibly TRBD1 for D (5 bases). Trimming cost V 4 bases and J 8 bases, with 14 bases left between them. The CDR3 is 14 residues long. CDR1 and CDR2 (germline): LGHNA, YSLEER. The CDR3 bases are TGCGCCAGCAGCCCAGGACGGGGGTCCGAAAAACTGTTTTTT. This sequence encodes CASSPGRGSEKLFF.

CDR3 bases: TGCGCCAGCAGCCGCGCAGAAGGGAACTACGAGCAGTACTTC. This sequence encodes CASSRAEGNYEQYF. The genes are TRBV5-1 and TRBJ2-7; D ambiguous. Germline values: CDR1 SGHRS, CDR2 YFSETQ. The CDR3 is 14 residues long. The V end was cut by 4 bases, the J end by 3 bases, with 14 bases between.

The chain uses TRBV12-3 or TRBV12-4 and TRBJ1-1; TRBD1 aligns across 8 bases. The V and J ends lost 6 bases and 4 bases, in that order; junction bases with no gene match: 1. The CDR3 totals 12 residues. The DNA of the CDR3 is TGTGCCAGCAGACAGGGGGTCACTGAAGCTTTCTTT. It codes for CASRQGVTEAFF.

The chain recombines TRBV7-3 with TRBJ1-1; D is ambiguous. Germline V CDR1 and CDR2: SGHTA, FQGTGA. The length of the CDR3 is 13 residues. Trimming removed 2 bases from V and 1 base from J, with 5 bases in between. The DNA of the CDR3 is TGTGCCAGCAGCTTACTCCCGAACACTGAAGCTTTCTTT. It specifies CASSLLPNTEAFF.

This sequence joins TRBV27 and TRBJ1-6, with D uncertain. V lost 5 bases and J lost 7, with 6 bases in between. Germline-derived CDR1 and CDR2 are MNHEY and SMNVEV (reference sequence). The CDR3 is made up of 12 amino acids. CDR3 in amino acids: CASSPGNSPLHF. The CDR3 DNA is TGTGCCAGCAGTCCCGGGAATTCACCCCTCCACTTT.